This T cell receptor (beta chain) was captured by sequencing in a study of blood T cell repertoires in COVID-19. Study-level information: Samples came from the United States, Italy and Spain, spanning acute and convalescent COVID-19.

V dropped 3 bases and J dropped 6 bases, with 15 bases sitting between them. This CDR3 comprises 14 residues. CDR1 is SGHTA and CDR2 is FQGNSA in the germline V gene. Profiled with immunoSEQ multiplex PCR; TCRdb holds only in-frame clones, not every one. Among approximately 230,000 clones listed, around 88% were seen once. The chain couples TRBV7-2 to TRBJ2-7; D unresolved. Sequencing input: PBMCs or T cells enriched from blood (not recorded which). The receptor was isolated from a woman between 50 and 59 years old with acute COVID-19. The CDR3 DNA follows: TGTGCCAGCAGCTTTTACCGTTCGGGTTCCGAGCAGTACTTC. It encodes CASSFYRSGSEQYF.